The 8 T cell receptor beta chains below were found in one sample sequenced in a study of blood T cell repertoires in COVID-19. Clones were read by immunoSEQ multiplex PCR, and TCRdb kept only the in-frame ones, dropping some. The profile shows 100,000 to 120,000 clones, around nine tenths of them singletons. The sequenced sample was peripheral blood. Receptors originate from a woman aged 45-59 years with acute or convalescent COVID-19.

The chain carries TRBV3-1 (or the pseudogene TRBV3-2) and TRBJ2-7; D is perhaps TRBD2 (6 bases). The CDR3 is 15 residues long. Trimming took off 0 bases at V and 4 bases at J, with 13 bases between the two ends. In germline, CDR1 is LGHDT, CDR2 YNNKEL (reference sequence). CDR3 sequence: CASSQDGGKRYEQYF. The DNA for the CDR3 is TGTGCCAGCAGCCAAGATGGCGGGAAGAGGTACGAGCAGTACTTC.

This clone showed up just once. This chain links TRBV7-2 with TRBJ1-4; 9 nucleotides match TRBD1. This CDR3 region has 14 residues. CDR1 is SGHTA and CDR2 is FQGNSA in the germline V gene. V gave up 4 bases and J gave up 8 bases; unmatched junction bases: 5. CDR3 bases: TGTGCCAGCAGCTCGGACAGGGGCGGGGAAAAACTGTTTTTT. Its translation: CASSSDRGGEKLFF.

The rearrangement joins TRBV28 to TRBJ2-7; TRBD1 agrees at 9 bases. V lost 7 bases to trimming and J lost 5 bases; unmatched junction nucleotides: 15. The CDR3 contains 16 residues. Looked up from germline, CDR1 is MDHEN and CDR2 is SYDVKM. The chain's CDR3 is CASTTLTGTGRHEQYF. The CDR3 DNA sequence: TGTGCCAGCACCACCCTAACTGGGACAGGGCGCCACGAGCAGTACTTC.

This clone has a handful of counts. This chain uses TRBV6-6 with TRBJ2-7; 7 bases agree with TRBD1. The CDR3 totals 14 residues. The germline gives CDR1 MNHNY, CDR2 SVGAGI (reference sequence). V trimming: 0 bases; J trimming: 6 bases; junction bases outside the gene matches: 5. CDR3 protein: CASSYSTGAAEQYF. The CDR3 region has the DNA TGTGCCAGCAGTTACTCAACAGGGGCGGCCGAGCAGTACTTC.

The V call is TRBV11-2, the J call TRBJ1-1, with D possibly being TRBD1 (6 bases). Germline CDR1 reads SGHAT; CDR2 reads FQNNGV. V lost 5 bases and J lost 1, with 11 bases in between. There are 14 residues in the CDR3. The CDR3 DNA is TGTGCCAGCAGCGCACAAGGGGGGAACACTGAAGCTTTCTTT. Protein: CASSAQGGNTEAFF.

The rearrangement joins TRBV9 to TRBJ2-1, with TRBD2 matching 10 bases. V lost 4 bases and J lost 4; bases outside the gene matches: 5. The CDR3 totals 15 residues. Germline CDR1 is SGDLS and CDR2 is YYNGEE. CDR3 region: CASSYTSGAYNEQFF. The CDR3 DNA is TGTGCCAGCAGCTATACTAGCGGGGCTTACAATGAGCAGTTCTTC.

The J gene is TRBJ2-1, the V gene TRBV6-2 or TRBV6-3, with 7 bases lining up with TRBD2. The CDR3 sequence is 15 residues long. Germline V gene sequence: CDR1 MNHEY, CDR2 SVGEGT. V trimming: 2 bases; J trimming: 6 bases; junction bases outside the gene matches: 7. The CDR3 bases are TGTGCCAGCAGTTACGCGGGAGTTAGGGGCAATGAGCAGTTCTTC. This codes for CASSYAGVRGNEQFF.

The chain couples TRBV12-3 or TRBV12-4 to TRBJ1-1; no reliable D call. There are 11 residues in the CDR3. Trimming took 2 bases from V and 11 from J, leaving 9 bases between them. The chain's CDR3 is CASSLRGRAFF. CDR3 nucleotide sequence: TGTGCCAGCAGTTTAAGAGGGAGGGCTTTCTTT.